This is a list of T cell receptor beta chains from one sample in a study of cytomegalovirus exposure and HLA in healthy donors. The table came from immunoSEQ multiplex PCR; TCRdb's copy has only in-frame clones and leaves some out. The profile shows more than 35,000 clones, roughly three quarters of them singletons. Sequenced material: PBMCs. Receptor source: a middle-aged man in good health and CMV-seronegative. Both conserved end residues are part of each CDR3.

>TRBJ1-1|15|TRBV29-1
CSVVPVQVMNTEAFF
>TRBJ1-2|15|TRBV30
CAWSGTGGSNYGYTF
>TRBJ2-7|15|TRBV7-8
CASSFGPGGAYEQYF
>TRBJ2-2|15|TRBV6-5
CASSRGRGLTGELFF
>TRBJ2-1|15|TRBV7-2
CASSRESGSYNEQFF
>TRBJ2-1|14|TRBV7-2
CASSPTGSYNEQFF
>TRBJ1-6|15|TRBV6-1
CASSETPQGGTPLHF
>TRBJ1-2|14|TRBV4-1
CASSQDSRSYGYTF
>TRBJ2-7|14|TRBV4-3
CASSLRLAGVEQYF
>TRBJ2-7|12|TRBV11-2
CASSLARLEQYF
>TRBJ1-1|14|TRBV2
CASSEGLGFTEAFF
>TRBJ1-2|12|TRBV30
CAWVQGGYGYTF
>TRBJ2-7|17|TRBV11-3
CASSPRGGPIFYYEQYF
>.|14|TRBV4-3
CASSQEPGAYEQYF
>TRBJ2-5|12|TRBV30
CAWSTVQETQYF
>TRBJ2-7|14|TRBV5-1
CASSLTAGSYEQYF
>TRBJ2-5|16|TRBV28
CASSSNNQGIGETQYF
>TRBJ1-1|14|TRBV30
CAWSHRQLNTEAFF
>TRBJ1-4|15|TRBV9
CASSLDGDSNEKLFF
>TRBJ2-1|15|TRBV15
CATSLQGAVYHEQFF
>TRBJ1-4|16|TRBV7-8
CASPRGVGSPYEKLFF
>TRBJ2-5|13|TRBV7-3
CASSPGLEETQYF
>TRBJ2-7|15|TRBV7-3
CASSVKGQGTYEQYF
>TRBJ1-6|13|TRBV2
CACRSSYNSPLHF
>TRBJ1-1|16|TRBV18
CASSLSGGHGNTEAFF
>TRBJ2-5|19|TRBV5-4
CASSPDWTSGGASGETQYF
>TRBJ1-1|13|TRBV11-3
CASSLDPSTEAFF
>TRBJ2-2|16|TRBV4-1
CASSQGDRRGTGELFF
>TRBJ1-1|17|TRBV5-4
CAGRPGPRTPVLEEAFF
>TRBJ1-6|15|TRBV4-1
CASSHIGTEGSPLHF
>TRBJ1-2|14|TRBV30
CAWRRDSPIKGYTF
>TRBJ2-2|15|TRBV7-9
CASRERGRETGELFF
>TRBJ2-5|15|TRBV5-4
CASSSARGGGETQYF
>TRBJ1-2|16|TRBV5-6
CASSLWLQGPRLGYTF
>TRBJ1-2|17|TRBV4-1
CASSPDVGRRYNYGYTF
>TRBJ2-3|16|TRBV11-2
CASSSNTDRAADTQYF
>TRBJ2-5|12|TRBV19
CASSMGGETQYF
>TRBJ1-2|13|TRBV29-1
CSVGTGADYGYTF
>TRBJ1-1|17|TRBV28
CASRPSLGTGQNTEAFF
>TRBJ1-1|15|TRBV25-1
CASSEGRGLNTEAFF
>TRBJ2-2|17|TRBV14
CASSQDWGRGRIGELFF
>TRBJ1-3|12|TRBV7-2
CASSNSGNTIYF
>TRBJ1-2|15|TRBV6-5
CASSAKPTGNYGYTF
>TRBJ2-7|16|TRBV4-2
CASSHLGSGESYEQYF
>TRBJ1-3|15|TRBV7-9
CASSPFGGSGNTIYF
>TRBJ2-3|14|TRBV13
CASSSTGPPETQYF
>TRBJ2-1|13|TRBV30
CAWSGGPYNEQFF
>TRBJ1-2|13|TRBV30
CAWSVAGNNGYTF
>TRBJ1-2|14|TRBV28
CASSLGTGVYGYTF
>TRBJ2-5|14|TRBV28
CASSQDRVGETQYF
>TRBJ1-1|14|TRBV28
CASRPDRVNTEAFF
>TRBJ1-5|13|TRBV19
CASRGQLLVPQHF
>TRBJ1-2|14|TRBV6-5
CASSISAGDDGYTF